This T cell receptor (beta chain) was recorded in a study of vaccination and CD4 T cells after COVID-19. Germline V CDR1 and CDR2: MDHEN, SYDVKM. CDR3 length: 13 amino acids. This sample's treatment: approximately nine-day PBMC culture with coronavirus spike peptide pools or control peptides (ViraFEST assay). Oncomine TCR Beta short-read sequencing was applied to DNA from cultured CD4+ T cells. TCRdb reanalysed the PCR reads using MiXCR and keeps one entry per CDR3 protein. The sample shows under 20,000 distinct CDR3 sequences, 70% of them seen only once. This clonotype was recorded only once. What it binds is unknown. One end of the junction fails to match germline, which may point to a read error.

Sequencing was performed on CD4+ T cells from blood, cultured in vitro. The TCR sequence derives from a human donor who had recovered from COVID-19. The genes are TRBV28 and TRBJ1-4; D is unresolved. This CDR3 is CASSRESTREFIF. Here the CDR3 DNA reads TGTGCCAGCAGCAGAGAGAGTACTCGGGAATTCATTTTT.